The next 3 T cell receptor beta chains were all read from a single sample in a study of cytomegalovirus exposure and HLA in healthy donors. Both 60 Vbeta primers and 13 Jbeta primers went into the PCR. Measured with immunoSEQ multiplex PCR; TCRdb has only the in-frame clones, and not every one. The top ten hold about 1.3% of the sample, which has roughly 150,000 clones, 70% to 80% seen once. The source material was PBMCs. The receptor set was obtained from a male donor in good health and CMV-seronegative.

The chain couples TRBV19 to TRBJ1-2; D not certain. The ends were cut back, 9 bases at V and 0 bases at J, with 8 bases in the middle. Germline CDR1 reads LNHDA; CDR2 reads SQIVND (reference sequence). This CDR3 region has 12 residues. The CDR3: CASFGTNYGYTF. DNA of the CDR3: TGTGCCAGCTTCGGGACTAACTATGGCTACACCTTC.

This chain links TRBV6-1 with TRBJ2-7; a weak D match, TRBD1 (6 bases). Between the trimmed V and J ends, which lost 6 bases and 1 base, there was a span of 13 bases. The CDR3 length is 14 residues. Per the germline V gene, CDR1 is MNHNS and CDR2 is SASEGT. The CDR3 DNA follows: TGTGCCAGCAGGATAATAACAGGGTCCTACGAGCAGTACTTC. Amino acids: CASRIITGSYEQYF.

The chain employs TRBV6-1 and TRBJ1-1; D gene ambiguous. The length of the CDR3 is 15 residues. Looked up from germline, CDR1 is MNHNS and CDR2 is SASEGT. Deletions cut 4 bases from V and 4 bases from J, with 16 bases between. The CDR3 reads CASSGMLAGGTEAFF. DNA of the CDR3: TGTGCCAGCAGTGGCATGTTGGCCGGAGGCACTGAAGCTTTCTTT.